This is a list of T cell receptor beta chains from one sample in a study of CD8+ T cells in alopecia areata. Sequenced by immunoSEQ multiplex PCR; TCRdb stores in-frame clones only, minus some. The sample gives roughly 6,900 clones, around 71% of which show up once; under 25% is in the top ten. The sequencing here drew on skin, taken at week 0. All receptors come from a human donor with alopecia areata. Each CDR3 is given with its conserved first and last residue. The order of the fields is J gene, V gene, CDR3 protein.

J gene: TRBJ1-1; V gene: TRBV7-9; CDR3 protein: CASSNRGRDGNTEAFF
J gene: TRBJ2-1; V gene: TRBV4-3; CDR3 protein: CASSQEEGSYNEQFF
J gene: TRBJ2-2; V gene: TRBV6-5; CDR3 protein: CASSYNTGELFF
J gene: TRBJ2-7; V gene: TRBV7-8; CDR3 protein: CASSRRGSGPGYEQYF
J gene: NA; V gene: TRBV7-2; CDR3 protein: CASSLDVVTSYEQYF
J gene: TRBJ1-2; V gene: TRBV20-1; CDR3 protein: CSAPNYGYTF
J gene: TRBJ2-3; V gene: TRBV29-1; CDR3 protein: CSATTGPLTDTQYF
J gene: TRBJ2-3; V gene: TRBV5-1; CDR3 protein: CASSISGGAPDTQYF
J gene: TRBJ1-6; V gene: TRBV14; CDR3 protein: CASSQDWYSPLHF
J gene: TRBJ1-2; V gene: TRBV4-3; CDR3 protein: CASSQAGSGGFYGYTF
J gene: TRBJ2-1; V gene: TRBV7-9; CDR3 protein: CASSFSRGLAGGHEQFF
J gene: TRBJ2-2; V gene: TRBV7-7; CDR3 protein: CAAGGFTGELFF
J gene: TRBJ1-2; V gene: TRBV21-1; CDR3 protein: CASSKSSDYGYTF
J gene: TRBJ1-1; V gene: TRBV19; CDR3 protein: CASSRQGYTEAFF
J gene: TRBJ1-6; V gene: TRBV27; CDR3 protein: CASSFVRRNNSPLHF
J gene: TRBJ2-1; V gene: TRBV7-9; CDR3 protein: CASSFFPSLNEQFF
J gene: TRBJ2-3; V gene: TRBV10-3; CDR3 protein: CAISFGPTDTQYF
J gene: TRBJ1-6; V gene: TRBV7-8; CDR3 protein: CASSPQGGNSPLHF
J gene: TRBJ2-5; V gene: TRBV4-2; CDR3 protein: CASSQGVWETQYF
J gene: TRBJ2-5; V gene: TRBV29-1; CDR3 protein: CSVDPTGLETQYF
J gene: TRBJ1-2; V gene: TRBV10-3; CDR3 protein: CAISEDRSYGYTF
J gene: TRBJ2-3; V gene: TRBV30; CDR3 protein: CAWSDGTSTDTQYF
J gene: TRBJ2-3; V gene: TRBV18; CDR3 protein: CASSPPRAAGVTDTQYF
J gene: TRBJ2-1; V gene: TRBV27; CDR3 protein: CASSSQGASGYNEQFF
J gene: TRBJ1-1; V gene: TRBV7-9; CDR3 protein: CASSLVSRAGRNTEAFF
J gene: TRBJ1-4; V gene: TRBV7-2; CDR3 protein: CASSRGQGREKLFF
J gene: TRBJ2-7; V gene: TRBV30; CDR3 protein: CAWSVSGGGYEQYF
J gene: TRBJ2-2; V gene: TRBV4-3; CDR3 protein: CASSQSNRGTGELFF